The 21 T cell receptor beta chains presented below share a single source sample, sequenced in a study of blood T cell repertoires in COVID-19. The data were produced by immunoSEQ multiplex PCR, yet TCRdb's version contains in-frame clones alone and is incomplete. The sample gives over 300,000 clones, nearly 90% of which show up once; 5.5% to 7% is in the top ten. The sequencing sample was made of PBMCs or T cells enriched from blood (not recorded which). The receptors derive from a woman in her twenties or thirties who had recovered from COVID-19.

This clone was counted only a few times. The CDR3: CASSLRGTADAEAFF. In nucleotides, the CDR3 is TGTGCCAGCAGCCTTAGAGGGACAGCTGACGCTGAAGCTTTCTTT. The chain carries TRBV9 and TRBJ1-1, with 7 bases aligning to TRBD1. The CDR3 runs to 15 residues. In germline, CDR1 is SGDLS, CDR2 YYNGEE. Trimming cost V 4 bases and J 6 bases; bases outside gene matches: 12.

Here the CDR3 DNA reads TGTGCCAGCAGCCAAGATCTGACCAGGGCTCCGGCGAACACTGAAGCTTTCTTT. Its translation is CASSQDLTRAPANTEAFF. The genes are TRBV4-2 and TRBJ1-1; possibly TRBD1 for D (5 bases). Trimming stripped 0 bases from V and 1 base from J, with 18 bases between. CDR3 size: 18 residues. Germline V gives CDR1 LGHNA, CDR2 YNFKEQ.

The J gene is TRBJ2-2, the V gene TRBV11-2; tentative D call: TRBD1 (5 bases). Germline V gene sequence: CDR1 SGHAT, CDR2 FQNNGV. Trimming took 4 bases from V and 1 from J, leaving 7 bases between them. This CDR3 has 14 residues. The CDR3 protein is CASSSDMNTGELFF. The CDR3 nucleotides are TGTGCCAGCAGCTCGGACATGAACACCGGGGAGCTGTTTTTT.

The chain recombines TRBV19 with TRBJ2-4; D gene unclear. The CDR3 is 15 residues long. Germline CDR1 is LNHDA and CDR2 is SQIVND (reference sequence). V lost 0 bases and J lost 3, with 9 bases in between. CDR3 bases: TGTGCCAGTAGTATAGAGGTAACAGTCAAAAACATTCAGTACTTC. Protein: CASSIEVTVKNIQYF.

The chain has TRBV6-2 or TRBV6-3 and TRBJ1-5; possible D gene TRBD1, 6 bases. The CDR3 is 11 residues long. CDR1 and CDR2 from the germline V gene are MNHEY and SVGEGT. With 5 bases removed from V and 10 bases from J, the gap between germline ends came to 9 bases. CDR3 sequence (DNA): TGTGCCAGCAGTCAGGGGCTTCCCCAGCATTTT. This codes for CASSQGLPQHF.

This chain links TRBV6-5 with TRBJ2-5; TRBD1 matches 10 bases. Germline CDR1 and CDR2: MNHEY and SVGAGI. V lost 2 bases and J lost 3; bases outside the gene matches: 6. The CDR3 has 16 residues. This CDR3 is CASSYGTGVYEETQYF. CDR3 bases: TGTGCCAGCAGTTACGGGACAGGGGTTTATGAAGAGACCCAGTACTTC.

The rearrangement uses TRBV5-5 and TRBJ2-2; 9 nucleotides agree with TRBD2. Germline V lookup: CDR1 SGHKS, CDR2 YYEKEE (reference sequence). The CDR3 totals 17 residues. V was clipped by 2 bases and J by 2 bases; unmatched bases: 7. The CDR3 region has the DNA TGTGCCAGCAGCTTTAGGGGACTAGCAGCCAACACCGGGGAGCTGTTTTTT. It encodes CASSFRGLAANTGELFF.

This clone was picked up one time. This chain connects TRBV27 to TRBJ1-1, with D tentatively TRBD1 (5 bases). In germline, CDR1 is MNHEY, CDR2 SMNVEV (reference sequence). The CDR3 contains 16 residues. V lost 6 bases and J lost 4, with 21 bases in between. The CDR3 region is CASRNLTWGGSTEAFF. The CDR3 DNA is TGTGCCAGCAGGAACCTTACCTGGGGGGGTTCCACTGAAGCTTTCTTT.

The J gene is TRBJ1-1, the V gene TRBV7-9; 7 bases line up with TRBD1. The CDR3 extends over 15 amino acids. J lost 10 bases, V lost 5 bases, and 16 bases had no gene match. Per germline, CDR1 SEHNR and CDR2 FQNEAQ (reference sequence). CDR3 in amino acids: CASSPNAGQAQGAFF. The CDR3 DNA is TGTGCCAGCAGCCCAAACGCTGGACAGGCCCAGGGAGCTTTCTTT.

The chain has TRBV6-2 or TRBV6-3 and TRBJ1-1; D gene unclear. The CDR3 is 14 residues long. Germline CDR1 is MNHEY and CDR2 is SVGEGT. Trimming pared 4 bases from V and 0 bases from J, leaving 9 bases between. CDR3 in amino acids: CASSFRTLNTEAFF. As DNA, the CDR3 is TGTGCCAGCAGTTTCAGGACTTTGAACACTGAAGCTTTCTTT.

The CDR3 DNA follows: TGTGCCAGCAGCTTAGGAAGCACGCGCGGGGGGGCAGATACGCAGTATTTT. It is translated as CASSLGSTRGGADTQYF. This chain joins TRBV7-9 and TRBJ2-3; 9 nucleotides align to TRBD2. V lost 1 base and J lost 4; bases outside the gene matches: 9. The germline gives CDR1 SEHNR, CDR2 FQNEAQ (reference sequence). CDR3 size: 17 residues.

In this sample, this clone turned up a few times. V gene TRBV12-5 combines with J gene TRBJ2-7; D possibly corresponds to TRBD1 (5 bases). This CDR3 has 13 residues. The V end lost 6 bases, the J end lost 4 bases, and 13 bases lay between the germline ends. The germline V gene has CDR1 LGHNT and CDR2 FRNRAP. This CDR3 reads CASGPPPGYEQYF. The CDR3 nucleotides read TGTGCTAGTGGCCCCCCTCCAGGGTACGAGCAGTACTTC. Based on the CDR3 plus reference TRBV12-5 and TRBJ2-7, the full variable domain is DARVTQTPRHKVTEMGQEVTMRCQPILGHNTVFWYRQTMMQGLELLAYFRNRAPLDDSGMPKDRFSAEMPDATLATLKIQPSEPRDSAVYFCASGPPPGYEQYFGPGTRLTVT.

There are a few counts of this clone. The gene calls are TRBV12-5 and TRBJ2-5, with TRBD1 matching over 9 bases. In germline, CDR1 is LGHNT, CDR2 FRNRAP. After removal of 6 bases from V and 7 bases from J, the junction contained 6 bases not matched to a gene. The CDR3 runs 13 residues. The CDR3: CASGLGTGWTQYF. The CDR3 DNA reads TGTGCTAGTGGACTTGGGACAGGGTGGACCCAGTACTTC. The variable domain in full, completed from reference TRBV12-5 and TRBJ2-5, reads DARVTQTPRHKVTEMGQEVTMRCQPILGHNTVFWYRQTMMQGLELLAYFRNRAPLDDSGMPKDRFSAEMPDATLATLKIQPSEPRDSAVYFCASGLGTGWTQYFGPGTRLLVL.

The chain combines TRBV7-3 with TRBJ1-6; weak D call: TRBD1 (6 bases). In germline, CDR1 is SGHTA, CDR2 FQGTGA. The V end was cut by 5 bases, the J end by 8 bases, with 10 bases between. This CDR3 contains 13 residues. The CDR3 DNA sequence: TGTGCCAGCAGCGCAAACAGGGATTCACCCCTCCACTTT. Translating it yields CASSANRDSPLHF.

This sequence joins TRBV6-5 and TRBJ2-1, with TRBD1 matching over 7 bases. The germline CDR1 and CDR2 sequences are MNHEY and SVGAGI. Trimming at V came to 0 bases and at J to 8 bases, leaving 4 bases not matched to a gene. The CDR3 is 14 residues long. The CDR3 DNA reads TGTGCCAGCAGTTACTCACAGGGGTCCCATGAGCAGTTCTTC. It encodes CASSYSQGSHEQFF.

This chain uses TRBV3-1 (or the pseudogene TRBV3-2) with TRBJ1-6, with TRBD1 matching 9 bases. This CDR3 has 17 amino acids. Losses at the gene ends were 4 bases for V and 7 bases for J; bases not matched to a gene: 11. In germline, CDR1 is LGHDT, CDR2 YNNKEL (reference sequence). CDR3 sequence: CASSRTNSGQGNSPLHF. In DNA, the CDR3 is TGTGCCAGCAGCCGAACAAATTCGGGACAGGGAAATTCACCCCTCCACTTT.

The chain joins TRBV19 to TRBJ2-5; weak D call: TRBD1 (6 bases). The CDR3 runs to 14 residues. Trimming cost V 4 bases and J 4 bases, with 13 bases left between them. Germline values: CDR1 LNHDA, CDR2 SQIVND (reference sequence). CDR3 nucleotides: TGTGCCAGTAGTACCACAGGGATCTCAGAGACCCAGTACTTC. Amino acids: CASSTTGISETQYF.

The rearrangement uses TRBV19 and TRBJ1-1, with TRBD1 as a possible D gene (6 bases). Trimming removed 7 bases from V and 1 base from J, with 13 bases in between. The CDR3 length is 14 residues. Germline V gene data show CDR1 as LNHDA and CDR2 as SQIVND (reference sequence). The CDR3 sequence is CASKPGVANTEAFF. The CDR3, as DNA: TGTGCCAGTAAACCAGGGGTGGCGAACACTGAAGCTTTCTTT.

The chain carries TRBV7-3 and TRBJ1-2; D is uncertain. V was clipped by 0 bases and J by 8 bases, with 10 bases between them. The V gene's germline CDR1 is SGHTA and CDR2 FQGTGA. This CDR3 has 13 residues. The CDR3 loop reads CASSLTPAEGYTF. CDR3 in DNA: TGTGCCAGCAGCTTAACCCCTGCGGAGGGCTACACCTTC.

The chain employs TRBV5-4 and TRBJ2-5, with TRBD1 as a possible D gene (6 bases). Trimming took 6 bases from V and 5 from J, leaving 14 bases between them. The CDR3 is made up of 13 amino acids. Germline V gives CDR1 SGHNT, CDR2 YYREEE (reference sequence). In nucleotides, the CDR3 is TGTGCCAGCAATATCGAGGGGGACGAGACCCAGTACTTC. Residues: CASNIEGDETQYF.

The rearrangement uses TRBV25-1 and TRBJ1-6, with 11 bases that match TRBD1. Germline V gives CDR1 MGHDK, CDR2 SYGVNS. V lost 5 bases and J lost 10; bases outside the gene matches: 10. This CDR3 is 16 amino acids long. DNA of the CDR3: TGTGCCAGCAGTCCCATGGGGGACAGGGGGAAGTCACCCCTCCACTTT. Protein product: CASSPMGDRGKSPLHF. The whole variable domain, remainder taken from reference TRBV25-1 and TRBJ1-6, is EADIYQTPRYLVIGTGKKITLECSQTMGHDKMYWYQQDPGMELHLIHYSYGVNSTEKGDLSSESTVSRIRTEHFPLTLESARPSHTSQYLCASSPMGDRGKSPLHFGNGTRLTVT.